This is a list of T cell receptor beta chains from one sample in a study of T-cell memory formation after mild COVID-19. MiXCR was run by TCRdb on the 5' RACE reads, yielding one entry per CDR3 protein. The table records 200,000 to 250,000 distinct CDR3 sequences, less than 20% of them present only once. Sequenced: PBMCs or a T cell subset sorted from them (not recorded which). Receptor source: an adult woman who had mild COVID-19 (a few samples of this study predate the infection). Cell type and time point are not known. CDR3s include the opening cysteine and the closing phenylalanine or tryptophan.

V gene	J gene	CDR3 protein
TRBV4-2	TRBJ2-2	CASSQDGTEGTGELFF
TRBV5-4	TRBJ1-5	CASSLGRINQPQHF
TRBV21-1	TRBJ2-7	CASSNQGADYEQYF
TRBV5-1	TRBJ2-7	CASSLAGTGAEQYF
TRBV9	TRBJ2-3	CASSVSLGSGSDTQYF
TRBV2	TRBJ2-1	CASSDVGRQFF
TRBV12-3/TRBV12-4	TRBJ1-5	CASSLRISNQPQHF
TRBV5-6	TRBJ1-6	CASSPTAPRSPLHF
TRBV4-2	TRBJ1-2	CASSQEQGSTQSF
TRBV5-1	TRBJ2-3	CASSRRIANGDTQYF
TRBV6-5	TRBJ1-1	CASSYSNQGTRAFF
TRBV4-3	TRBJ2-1	CASSRSLGNEQFF
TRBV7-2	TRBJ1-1	CASSPGGMNTEAFF
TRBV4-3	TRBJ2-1	CASSQGRGEKYNEQFF
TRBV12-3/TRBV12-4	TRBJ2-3	CASTPLAGGRTDTQYF
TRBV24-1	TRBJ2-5	CATQPGGPQETQYF
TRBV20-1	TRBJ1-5	CSASEGNQPQHF
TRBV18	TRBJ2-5	CASSRPGQQETQYF
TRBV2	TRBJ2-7	CASKTDSYEQYF
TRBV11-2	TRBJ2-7	CASSLGGRRDPAQYF
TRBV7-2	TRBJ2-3	CASSPGGVTDTQYF
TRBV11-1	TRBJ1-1	CASSLTERGTEAFF
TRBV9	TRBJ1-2	CASSVEVPGTGYTF
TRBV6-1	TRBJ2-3	CASLEAGGRNTQYF
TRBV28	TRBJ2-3	CASSLKPPTAPLDTQYF
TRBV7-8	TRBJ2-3	CASSPTALGSTDTQYF
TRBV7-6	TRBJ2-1	CASSLLAGAYNEQFF
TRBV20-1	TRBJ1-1	CRVAGGNTEAFF
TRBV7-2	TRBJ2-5	CASSNLAGGRQETQYF
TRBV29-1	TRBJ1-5	CSVADGNNQPQHF
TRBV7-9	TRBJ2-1	CASSPKEQGHPYNEQFF
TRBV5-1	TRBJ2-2	CASSLEHGGTGELFF
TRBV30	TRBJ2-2	CALLLGTEMNTGELFF
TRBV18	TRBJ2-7	CASSPPGQGFYEQYF
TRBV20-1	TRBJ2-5	CSARRAGLRETQYF
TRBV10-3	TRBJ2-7	CAISEPRYEQYF
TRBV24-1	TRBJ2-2	CATSDWGQGNTGELFF
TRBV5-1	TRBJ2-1	CASSPTGNEQFF
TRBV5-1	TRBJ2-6	CASSLYGRTGSSGANVLTF
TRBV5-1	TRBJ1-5	CASSADMSGGPQHF
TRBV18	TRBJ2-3	CASSRSASTDTQYF